Presented here are 28 T cell receptor beta chains from one specimen sequenced in a study of cytomegalovirus exposure and HLA in healthy donors. Sequencing was performed with immunoSEQ multiplex PCR; in TCRdb, only in-frame clones are kept and a portion is missing. The sample has around 55,000 clones; roughly 90% are singletons. The source material was PBMCs. Receptor source: a young man in good health and CMV-seronegative.

The chain joins TRBV4-1 to TRBJ1-4; TRBD1 agrees at 9 bases. Germline V lookup: CDR1 MGHRA, CDR2 YSYEKL. This CDR3 is built from 15 residues. V gave up 5 bases and J gave up 8 bases; unmatched junction bases: 9. CDR3 residues: CASSWPGTGYEKLFF. The DNA of the CDR3 is TGCGCCAGCAGCTGGCCCGGGACAGGGTACGAAAAACTGTTTTTT.

This chain joins TRBV6-1 and TRBJ1-1; 8 bases align to TRBD1. From germline, CDR1 is MNHNS and CDR2 SASEGT. The J segment lost 4 bases and the V segment lost 4 bases, leaving 8 bases of the junction unmatched. There are 15 residues in the CDR3. Here the CDR3 DNA reads TGTGCCAGCAGTGTCTCAGGGGGCGCGCCCACTGAAGCTTTCTTT. This encodes CASSVSGGAPTEAFF.

The chain links TRBV5-4 to TRBJ2-4, with 15 bases aligning to TRBD2. This CDR3 has 17 amino acids. V shed 4 bases and J 8 bases; nucleotides not matched to a gene: 10. Looked up from germline, CDR1 is SGHNT and CDR2 is YYREEE (reference sequence). The CDR3 coding sequence is TGTGCCAGCAGCCCTGGACTAGCGGGAGGGCCAATGGACATTCAGTACTTC. This codes for CASSPGLAGGPMDIQYF.

J is TRBJ2-4 and V is TRBV6-5, with 12 bases fitting TRBD2. V trimming: 7 bases; J trimming: 8 bases; junction bases outside the gene matches: 3. Per the germline V gene, CDR1 is MNHEY and CDR2 is SVGAGI. The CDR3 length is 13 residues. The DNA for the CDR3 is TGTGCCAGCAAGACTAGCGGGAGTTACATTCAGTACTTC. This gives the protein CASKTSGSYIQYF.

The rearrangement joins TRBV7-9 to TRBJ2-1; 10 positions agree with TRBD2. Losses at the gene ends were 5 bases for V and 7 bases for J; bases not matched to a gene: 8. From germline, CDR1 is SEHNR and CDR2 FQNEAQ (reference sequence). The CDR3 contains 15 residues. CDR3 in DNA: TGTGCCAGCAGCGCTAGGACTAGCGGAGTTAATGAGCAGTTCTTC. Translating it yields CASSARTSGVNEQFF.

This clone has just a few counts. This sample includes further DNA sequences coding for the same CDR3. The chain employs TRBV28 and TRBJ2-7; D gene uncertain. V dropped 2 bases and J dropped 3 bases, with 5 bases sitting between them. The germline V gene encodes CDR1 MDHEN and CDR2 SYDVKM. The CDR3 contains 12 residues. The CDR3 is CASSLPGYEQYF. In nucleotides, the CDR3 is TGTGCCAGCAGTTTACCGGGCTACGAGCAGTACTTC. Combining the CDR3 with reference TRBV28 and TRBJ2-7 gives the whole variable domain DVKVTQSSRYLVKRTGEKVFLECVQDMDHENMFWYRQDPGLGLRLIYFSYDVKMKEKGDIPEGYSVSREKKERFSLILESASTNQTSMYLCASSLPGYEQYFGPGTRLTVT.

This clone turned up a few times. The chain joins TRBV7-2 to TRBJ1-2; D ambiguous. The CDR3 covers 13 residues. Germline loops: CDR1 SGHTA, CDR2 FQGNSA. V shed 8 bases and J shed 2 bases, with 12 bases lying between them. The DNA of the CDR3 is TGTGCCAGCTCCGGCCAGGTCAACTATGGCTACACCTTC. Encoded protein: CASSGQVNYGYTF.

The sample holds one count of this clone. The rearrangement links TRBV19 to TRBJ2-3; the match to TRBD2 covers 7 bases. This CDR3 has 15 amino acids. Unmatched junction bases numbered 9, after V lost 7 bases and J lost 2 bases. Germline assignment: CDR1 LNHDA and CDR2 SQIVND (reference sequence). The CDR3 bases are TGTGCCAGTAAGGTTCTGGCGGGAGACACAGATACGCAGTATTTT. Protein: CASKVLAGDTDTQYF.

The gene calls are TRBV9 and TRBJ2-3; 13 bases match TRBD2. Germline-derived CDR1 and CDR2 are SGDLS and YYNGEE. The trim removed 4 bases at V and 5 bases at J, leaving 10 bases unmatched. The CDR3 loop spans 17 amino acids. The CDR3 is CASSLRTSGSLEDTQYF. As DNA, the CDR3 is TGTGCCAGCAGCCTCAGGACTAGCGGGAGTCTGGAAGATACGCAGTATTTT.

This clone is a singleton in its sample. The genes are TRBV5-1 and TRBJ2-7, with a weak D call TRBD2 (6 bases). V shed 3 bases and J shed 0 bases, with 13 bases lying between them. The germline gives CDR1 SGHRS, CDR2 YFSETQ. The CDR3 loop spans 15 amino acids. The CDR3 DNA follows: TGCGCCAGCAGCTCCTTAGCGGTGACCTCCTACGAGCAGTACTTC. It translates to CASSSLAVTSYEQYF.

The chain carries TRBV7-8 and TRBJ2-7; tentative D call: TRBD2 (6 bases). The CDR3 totals 13 residues. V was shortened by 5 bases and J by 3 bases, with 11 bases between the two germline ends. CDR1 and CDR2 (germline): SGHVS, FQNEAQ. CDR3 loop: CASSLGTGYEQYF. The CDR3 DNA follows: TGTGCCAGCAGCCTAGGGACTGGCTACGAGCAGTACTTC.

The chain recombines TRBV28 with TRBJ2-7; D may be TRBD1 (5 bases). CDR3 length: 14 residues. The V end was cut by 3 bases, the J end by 2 bases, with 11 bases between. CDR1 and CDR2 from the germline V gene are MDHEN and SYDVKM. For the CDR3, the DNA is TGTGCCAGCAGTTTTCATCAGGGTACCTACGAGCAGTACTTC. Translated, it gives CASSFHQGTYEQYF.

V usage is TRBV20-1 and J usage is TRBJ2-3; D unclear. The length of the CDR3 is 11 residues. Germline V CDR1 and CDR2: DFQATT, SNEGSKA (reference sequence). V was trimmed by 3 bases and J by 6 bases, leaving 7 bases between them. As DNA, the CDR3 is TGCAGTGCTAGTGGAGTGGATACGCAGTATTTT. Translated: CSASGVDTQYF.

The chain couples TRBV6-6 to TRBJ1-3; the D gene is possibly TRBD1 (5 bases). V was shortened by 5 bases and J by 1 base, with 15 bases between the two germline ends. Germline V gene sequence: CDR1 MNHNY, CDR2 SVGAGI (reference sequence). CDR3 length: 16 amino acids. The CDR3 nucleotides are TGTGCCAGCAGTCGCCGCCGGTCAGGGTCTGGAAACACCATATATTTT. Protein product: CASSRRRSGSGNTIYF.

The chain recombines TRBV6-5 with TRBJ2-2; TRBD1 matches at 7 bases. This CDR3 has 15 residues. CDR1 and CDR2 (germline): MNHEY, SVGAGI. Germline trimming cut 6 bases from V and 0 bases from J; bases unmatched to any gene: 4. Written as DNA, the CDR3 is TGTGCCAGCAGGAGGGACAGCCCGAACACCGGGGAGCTGTTTTTT. Translated, it gives CASRRDSPNTGELFF.

This clone is a singleton in its sample. The chain employs TRBV10-1 and TRBJ1-1, with no clear D. The germline V gene encodes CDR1 WNHNN and CDR2 SYGVQD (reference sequence). CDR3 size: 14 residues. Trimming stripped 3 bases from V and 4 bases from J, with 12 bases between. The CDR3 sequence is CASSEGSATTEAFF. The CDR3 DNA reads as TGCGCCAGCAGTGAAGGCAGCGCAACCACTGAAGCTTTCTTT.

The chain carries TRBV10-3 and TRBJ1-1; no clear D gene. CDR3 length: 13 amino acids. The germline CDR1 and CDR2 sequences are ENHRY and SYGVKD. The ends were cut back, 7 bases at V and 5 bases at J, with 14 bases in the middle. CDR3 sequence: CAIMGGLGTEAFF. CDR3 DNA: TGTGCCATCATGGGAGGGCTAGGGACTGAAGCTTTCTTT.

The J gene is TRBJ2-4, the V gene TRBV7-9; the D gene is possibly TRBD2 (6 bases). Germline V gene lookup returns CDR1 SEHNR and CDR2 FQNEAQ (reference sequence). Trimming cost V 2 bases and J 1 base, with 21 bases left between them. This CDR3 is 19 amino acids long. The CDR3 sequence: CASSLIPAGNTGAKNIQYF. CDR3 DNA sequence: TGTGCCAGCAGCTTAATTCCAGCGGGCAACACTGGGGCCAAAAACATTCAGTACTTC.

The V and J genes are TRBV5-1 and TRBJ2-7; 11 bases align to TRBD2. V shed 2 bases and J 4 bases; nucleotides not matched to a gene: 5. Looked up from germline, CDR1 is SGHRS and CDR2 is YFSETQ. There are 15 residues in the CDR3. The CDR3 region is CASSFSTSGSYEQYF. The DNA for the CDR3 is TGCGCCAGCAGCTTTTCCACTAGCGGGAGTTACGAGCAGTACTTC. The full variable domain, completed using reference TRBV5-1 and TRBJ2-7, is KAGVTQTPRYLIKTRGQQVTLSCSPISGHRSVSWYQQTPGQGLQFLFEYFSETQRNKGNFPGRFSGRQFSNSRSEMNVSTLELGDSALYLCASSFSTSGSYEQYFGPGTRLTVT.

V and J are TRBV4-2 and TRBJ1-2, with 7 bases fitting TRBD1. CDR3 length: 15 residues. V was clipped by 0 bases and J by 2 bases; unmatched bases: 3. Germline CDR1 reads LGHNA; CDR2 reads YNFKEQ. CDR3 in DNA: TGTGCCAGCAGCCAAGACGTACAGGGGAACTATGGCTACACCTTC. This translates into CASSQDVQGNYGYTF.

This chain joins TRBV6-1 and TRBJ1-3; D gene uncertain. Trimming cost V 4 bases and J 3 bases, with 10 bases left between them. Per the germline V gene, CDR1 is MNHNS and CDR2 is SASEGT. CDR3 length equals 14 residues. CDR3 in DNA: TGTGCCAGCAGTGTATTGCACGGTGGAAACACCATATATTTT. It encodes CASSVLHGGNTIYF.

The sample holds one count of this clone. The V and J genes are TRBV27 and TRBJ2-7; perhaps TRBD2 as D (7 bases). Trimming left V 5 bases short and J 2 bases short, with 16 bases between. This CDR3 is built from 15 residues. The germline V gene encodes CDR1 MNHEY and CDR2 SMNVEV (reference sequence). The CDR3 sequence: CASSPAPGGPYEQYF. The DNA for the CDR3 is TGTGCCAGCAGTCCCGCCCCGGGGGGCCCCTACGAGCAGTACTTC.

In its sample, this clone was seen once. The chain has TRBV2 and TRBJ2-1, with D possibly matching TRBD1 (5 bases). The CDR3 is 15 residues long. Germline V gene lookup returns CDR1 SNHLY and CDR2 FYNNEI. V shed 6 bases and J shed 2 bases, with 14 bases lying between them. The CDR3 here is CASSQGNGPYNEQFF. In DNA, the CDR3 is TGTGCCAGCAGCCAGGGAAACGGACCCTACAATGAGCAGTTCTTC.

This chain uses TRBV15 with TRBJ2-5; 9 bases fit TRBD1. There are 18 residues in the CDR3. Germline CDR1 is LNHNV and CDR2 is YYDKDF (reference sequence). Trimming at V came to 1 base and at J to 1 base, leaving 10 bases not matched to a gene. The CDR3 bases are TGTGCCACCAGCAGAGCGGTACCCGGACAGGGGTCCCAAGAGACCCAGTACTTC. Encoded protein: CATSRAVPGQGSQETQYF.

The chain combines TRBV7-2 with TRBJ1-2, with 8 bases that match TRBD1. Germline V gives CDR1 SGHTA, CDR2 FQGNSA. CDR3 length: 15 residues. V dropped 1 base and J dropped 3; count of bases not matched to a gene: 4. The CDR3 coding sequence is TGTGCCAGCAGCTTAGTGTCGACAGGGGACTATGGCTACACCTTC. Translated, it gives CASSLVSTGDYGYTF.

The V call is TRBV29-1, the J call TRBJ2-5; perhaps TRBD2 as D (7 bases). CDR1 SQVTM and CDR2 ANQGSEA come from the germline V gene. V was shortened by 0 bases and J by 4 bases, with 12 bases between the two germline ends. The CDR3 has 14 amino acids. As DNA, the CDR3 is TGCAGCGTTGAAGATCGGCGGGGGCGAGAGACCCAGTACTTC. Protein sequence: CSVEDRRGRETQYF.

The rearrangement uses TRBV10-3 and TRBJ2-7; the match to TRBD2 covers 10 bases. V shed 10 bases, J shed 2 bases, and the junction held 11 bases outside the gene matches. Germline loops: CDR1 ENHRY, CDR2 SYGVKD. The CDR3 has 15 residues. In DNA form, the CDR3 reads TGTGCCACCCTAACGCCCAGCGGGAGGGCCTACGAGCAGTACTTC. Its translation: CATLTPSGRAYEQYF.

This clone was seen a single time. This chain uses TRBV4-1 with TRBJ2-7; 7 positions match TRBD2. Germline CDR1 and CDR2: MGHRA and YSYEKL. V lost 0 bases and J lost 5; bases outside the gene matches: 7. The CDR3 is 15 amino acids. The CDR3 nucleotides are TGCGCCAGCAGCCAAGATTGGGCTAGCGGCCACGAGCAGTACTTC. It yields the protein CASSQDWASGHEQYF.